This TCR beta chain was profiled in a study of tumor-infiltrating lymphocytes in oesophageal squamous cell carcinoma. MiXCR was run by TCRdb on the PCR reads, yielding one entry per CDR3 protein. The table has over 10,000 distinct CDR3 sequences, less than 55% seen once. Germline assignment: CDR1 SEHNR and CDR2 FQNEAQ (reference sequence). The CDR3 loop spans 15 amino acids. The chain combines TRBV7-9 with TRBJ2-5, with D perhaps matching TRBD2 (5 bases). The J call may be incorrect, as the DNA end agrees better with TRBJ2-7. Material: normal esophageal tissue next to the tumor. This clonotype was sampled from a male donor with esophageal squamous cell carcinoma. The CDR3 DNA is TGTGCCAGCAGCTTAGGTCCGGGAAGCTCCTACGAGCAGTACTTC. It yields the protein CASSLGPGSSYEQYF.